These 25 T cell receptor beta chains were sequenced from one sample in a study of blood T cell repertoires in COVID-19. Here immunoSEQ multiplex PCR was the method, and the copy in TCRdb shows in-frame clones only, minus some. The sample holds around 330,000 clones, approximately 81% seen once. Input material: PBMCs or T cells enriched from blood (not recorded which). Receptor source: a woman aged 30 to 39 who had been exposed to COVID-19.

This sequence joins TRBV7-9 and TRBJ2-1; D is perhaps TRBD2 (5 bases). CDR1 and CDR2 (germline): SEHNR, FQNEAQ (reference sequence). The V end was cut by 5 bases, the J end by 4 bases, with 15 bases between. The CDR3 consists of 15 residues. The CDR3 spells CASSASSGQYNEQFF. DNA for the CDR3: TGTGCCAGCAGCGCGAGCAGCGGTCAATACAATGAGCAGTTCTTC.

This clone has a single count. CDR3 coding DNA: TGCGCCAGCAGCCAGGATAGGAGCACCATATATTTT. Translating gives CASSQDRSTIYF. V usage is TRBV4-1 and J usage is TRBJ1-3; no clear D. V lost 3 bases and J 9 bases, leaving 9 bases between the germline ends. From germline, CDR1 is MGHRA and CDR2 YSYEKL. The CDR3 has 12 amino acids.

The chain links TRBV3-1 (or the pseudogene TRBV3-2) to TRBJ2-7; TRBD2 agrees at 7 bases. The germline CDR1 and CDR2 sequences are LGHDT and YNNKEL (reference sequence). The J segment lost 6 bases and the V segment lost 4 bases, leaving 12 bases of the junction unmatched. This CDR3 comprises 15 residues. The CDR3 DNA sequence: TGTGCCAGCAGCCGCGGACTAGGGATGTTGGGCGAGCAGTACTTC. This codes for CASSRGLGMLGEQYF.

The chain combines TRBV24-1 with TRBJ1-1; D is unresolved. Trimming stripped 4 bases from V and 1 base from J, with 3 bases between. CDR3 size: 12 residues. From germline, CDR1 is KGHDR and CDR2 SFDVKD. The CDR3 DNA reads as TGTGCCACCAGTGAGGCGAACACTGAAGCTTTCTTT. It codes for CATSEANTEAFF.

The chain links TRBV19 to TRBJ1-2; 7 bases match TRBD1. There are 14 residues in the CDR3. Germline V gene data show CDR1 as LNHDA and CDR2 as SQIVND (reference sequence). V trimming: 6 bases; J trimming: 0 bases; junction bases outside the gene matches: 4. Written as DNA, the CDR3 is TGTGCCAGTAGGACAGGGAATACTAACTATGGCTACACCTTC. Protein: CASRTGNTNYGYTF. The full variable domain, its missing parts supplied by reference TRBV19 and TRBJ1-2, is DGGITQSPKYLFRKEGQNVTLSCEQNLNHDAMYWYRQDPGQGLRLIYYSQIVNDFQKGDIAEGYSVSREKKESFPLTVTSAQKNPTAFYLCASRTGNTNYGYTFGSGTRLTVV.

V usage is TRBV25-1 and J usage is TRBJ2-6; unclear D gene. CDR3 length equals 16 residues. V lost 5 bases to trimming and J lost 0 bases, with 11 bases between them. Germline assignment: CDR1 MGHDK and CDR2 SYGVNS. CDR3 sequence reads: CASSSRRVSGANVLTF. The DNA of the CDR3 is TGTGCCAGCAGTTCGCGACGGGTCTCTGGGGCCAACGTCCTGACTTTC.

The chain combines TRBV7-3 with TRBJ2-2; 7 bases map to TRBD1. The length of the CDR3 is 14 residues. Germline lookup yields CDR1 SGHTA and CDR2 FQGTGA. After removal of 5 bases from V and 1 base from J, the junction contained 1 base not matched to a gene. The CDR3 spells CASSRDRNTGELFF. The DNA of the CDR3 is TGTGCCAGCAGCAGGGACAGGAACACCGGGGAGCTGTTTTTT.

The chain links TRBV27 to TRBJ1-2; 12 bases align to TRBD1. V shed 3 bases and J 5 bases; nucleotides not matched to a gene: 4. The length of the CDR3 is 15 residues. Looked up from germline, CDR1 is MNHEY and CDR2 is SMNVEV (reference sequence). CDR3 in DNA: TGTGCCAGCAGTTTGGGGACAGGGGGCGGTTATGGCTACACCTTC. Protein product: CASSLGTGGGYGYTF.

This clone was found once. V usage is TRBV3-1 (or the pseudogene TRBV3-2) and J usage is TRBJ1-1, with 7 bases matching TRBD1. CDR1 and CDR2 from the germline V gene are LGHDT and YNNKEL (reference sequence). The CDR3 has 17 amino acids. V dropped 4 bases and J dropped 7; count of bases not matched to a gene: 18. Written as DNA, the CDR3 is TGTGCCAGCAGCCCTACACAGGGGATAGGGGTGAGGCTTGAAGCTTTCTTT. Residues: CASSPTQGIGVRLEAFF.

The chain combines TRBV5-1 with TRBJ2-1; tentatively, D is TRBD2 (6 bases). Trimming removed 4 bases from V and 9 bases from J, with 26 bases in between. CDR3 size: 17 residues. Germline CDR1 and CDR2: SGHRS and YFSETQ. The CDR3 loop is CASSGAFLSGFNGEQFF. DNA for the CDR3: TGCGCCAGCAGCGGAGCCTTCCTTAGCGGCTTCAATGGTGAGCAGTTCTTC.

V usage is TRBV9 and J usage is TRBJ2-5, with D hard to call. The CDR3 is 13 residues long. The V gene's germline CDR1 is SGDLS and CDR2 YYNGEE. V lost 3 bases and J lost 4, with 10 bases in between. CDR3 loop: CASSGGRRETQYF. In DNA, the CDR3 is TGTGCCAGCAGCGGCGGTAGGAGAGAGACCCAGTACTTC.

The CDR3 region has the DNA TGTGCCAGCACCTCTCAGGCGGGGAGCTCCTACGAGCAGTACTTC. Its translation is CASTSQAGSSYEQYF. The rearrangement links TRBV2 to TRBJ2-7; D is perhaps TRBD2 (6 bases). Germline V CDR1 and CDR2: SNHLY, FYNNEI. CDR3 length: 15 amino acids. V shed 7 bases and J shed 0 bases, with 16 bases lying between them.

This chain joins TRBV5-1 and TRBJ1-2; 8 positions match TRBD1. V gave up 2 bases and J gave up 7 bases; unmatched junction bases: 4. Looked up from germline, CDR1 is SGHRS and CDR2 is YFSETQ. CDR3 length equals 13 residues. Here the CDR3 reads CASSLQGGSGYTF. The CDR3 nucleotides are TGCGCCAGCAGCTTACAGGGGGGTAGTGGCTACACCTTC.

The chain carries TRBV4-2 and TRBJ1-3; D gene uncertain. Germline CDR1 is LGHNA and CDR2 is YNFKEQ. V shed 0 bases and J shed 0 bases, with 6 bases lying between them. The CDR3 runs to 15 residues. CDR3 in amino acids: CASSQDSPSGNTIYF. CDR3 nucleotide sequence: TGTGCCAGCAGCCAAGATTCTCCCTCTGGAAACACCATATATTTT.

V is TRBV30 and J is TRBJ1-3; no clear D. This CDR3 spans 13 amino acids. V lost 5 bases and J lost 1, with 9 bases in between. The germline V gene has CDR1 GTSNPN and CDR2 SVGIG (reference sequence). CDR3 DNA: TGTGCCTGGTGCCACCAGTCTGGAAACACCATATATTTT. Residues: CAWCHQSGNTIYF.

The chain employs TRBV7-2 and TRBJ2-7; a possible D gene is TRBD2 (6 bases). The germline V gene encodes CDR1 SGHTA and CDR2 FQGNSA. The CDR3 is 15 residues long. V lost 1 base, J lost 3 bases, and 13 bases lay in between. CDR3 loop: CASSLDRESVYEQYF. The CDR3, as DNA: TGTGCCAGCAGCTTAGATCGGGAGTCTGTCTACGAGCAGTACTTC.

This chain's CDR3 is CATSDKPGTGLGELFF. The DNA for the CDR3 is TGTGCCACCAGTGATAAGCCCGGGACAGGGTTGGGGGAGCTGTTTTTT. The chain employs TRBV24-1 and TRBJ2-2; 9 nucleotides agree with TRBD1. Germline assignment: CDR1 KGHDR and CDR2 SFDVKD. Trimming took 3 bases from V and 8 from J; bases not matched to a gene: 9. The CDR3 totals 16 residues.

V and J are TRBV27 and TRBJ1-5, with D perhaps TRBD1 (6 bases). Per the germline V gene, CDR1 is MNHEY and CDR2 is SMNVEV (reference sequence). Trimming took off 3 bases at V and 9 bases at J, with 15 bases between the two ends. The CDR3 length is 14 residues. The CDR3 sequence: CASSFGGRSGPQHF. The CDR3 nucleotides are TGTGCCAGCAGTTTCGGGGGGCGATCGGGGCCCCAGCATTTT.

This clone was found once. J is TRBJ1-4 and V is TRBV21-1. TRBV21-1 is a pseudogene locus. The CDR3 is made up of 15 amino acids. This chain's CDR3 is CASSDSGDDRKKLFF. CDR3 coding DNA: TGTGCCAGCAGCGACTCGGGGGACGACCGGAAAAAACTGTTTTTT.

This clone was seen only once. CDR3 sequence (DNA): TGTGCCAGCAGCCCCTCCGGTCACAGGGACACCGGGGAGCTGTTTTTT. Protein sequence: CASSPSGHRDTGELFF. This chain connects TRBV7-3 to TRBJ2-2; perhaps TRBD1 as D (6 bases). Trimming removed 5 bases at V and 3 bases at J, with 16 bases between. The CDR3 runs 16 residues. The germline CDR1 and CDR2 sequences are SGHTA and FQGTGA.

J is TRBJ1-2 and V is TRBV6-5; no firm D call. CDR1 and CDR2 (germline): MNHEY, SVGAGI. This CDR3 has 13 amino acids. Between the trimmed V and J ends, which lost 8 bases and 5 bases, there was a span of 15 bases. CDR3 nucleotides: TGTGCCAGCCGACTCGCGGGTTTTTATGGCTACACCTTC. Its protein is CASRLAGFYGYTF.

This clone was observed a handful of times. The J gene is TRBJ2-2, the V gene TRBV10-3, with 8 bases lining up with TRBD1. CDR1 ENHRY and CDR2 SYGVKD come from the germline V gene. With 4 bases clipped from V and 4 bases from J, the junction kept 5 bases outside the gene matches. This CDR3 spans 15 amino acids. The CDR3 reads CAISAQGAPTGELFF. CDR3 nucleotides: TGTGCCATCAGTGCCCAGGGGGCTCCCACCGGGGAGCTGTTTTTT.

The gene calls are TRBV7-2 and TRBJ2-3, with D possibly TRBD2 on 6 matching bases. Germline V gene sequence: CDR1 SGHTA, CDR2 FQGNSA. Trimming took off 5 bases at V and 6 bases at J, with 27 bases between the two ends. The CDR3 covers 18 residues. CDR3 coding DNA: TGTGCCAGCAGCCCATCTCCTCTATGGGGACTTAACTGGGATACGCAGTATTTT. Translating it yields CASSPSPLWGLNWDTQYF.

The CDR3 here is CASSQDQNGGRGYTF. CDR3 DNA sequence: TGCGCCAGCAGCCAAGATCAGAACGGGGGTAGAGGCTACACCTTC. The J gene is TRBJ1-2, the V gene TRBV4-1, with D perhaps TRBD1 (5 bases). The CDR3 length is 15 residues. From germline, CDR1 is MGHRA and CDR2 YSYEKL. Trimming pared 0 bases from V and 8 bases from J, leaving 16 bases between.

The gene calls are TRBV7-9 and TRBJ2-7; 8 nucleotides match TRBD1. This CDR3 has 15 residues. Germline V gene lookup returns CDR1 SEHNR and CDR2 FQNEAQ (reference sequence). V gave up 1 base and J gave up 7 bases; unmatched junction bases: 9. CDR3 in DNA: TGTGCCAGCAGCTTAGAACGGACAGGGCTAAGGGAGCAGTACTTC. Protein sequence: CASSLERTGLREQYF.